The clone carrying this T cell receptor beta chain has a single count. Treatment: around 19 received Ad26.COV2.S at low or high dose, single or two shots; roughly 5 received placebo; per-sample allocation not given. Day 63 after the first vaccine or placebo injection was the time point for sampling. What was given as vaccine was an Ad26 vector encoding Wuhan-strain SARS-CoV-2 spike. The method was immunoSEQ multiplex PCR; TCRdb's version includes in-frame clones alone and lacks a portion of them. The sample includes under 600,000 clones, roughly 87% of them seen just once. The data derive from a study of Ad26.COV2.S vaccination and SARS-CoV-2 variants. The germline gives CDR1 KGHSH, CDR2 LQKENI. The V gene lost 2 bases and the J gene lost 2 bases, with 12 bases spanning the gap. The CDR3 spans 15 residues.

This TCR was sampled from a person between 18 and 65 years old who received the Ad26.COV2.S COVID-19 vaccine or a placebo. The rearrangement uses TRBV18 and TRBJ1-2; weak D call: TRBD1 (6 bases). Sequencing used peripheral blood, obtained in a trial of Ad26.COV2.S vaccine versus placebo. In nucleotides, the CDR3 is TGTGCCAGCTCACCAGCCGTTGGACAGAACTATGGCTACACCTTC. Protein product: CASSPAVGQNYGYTF.